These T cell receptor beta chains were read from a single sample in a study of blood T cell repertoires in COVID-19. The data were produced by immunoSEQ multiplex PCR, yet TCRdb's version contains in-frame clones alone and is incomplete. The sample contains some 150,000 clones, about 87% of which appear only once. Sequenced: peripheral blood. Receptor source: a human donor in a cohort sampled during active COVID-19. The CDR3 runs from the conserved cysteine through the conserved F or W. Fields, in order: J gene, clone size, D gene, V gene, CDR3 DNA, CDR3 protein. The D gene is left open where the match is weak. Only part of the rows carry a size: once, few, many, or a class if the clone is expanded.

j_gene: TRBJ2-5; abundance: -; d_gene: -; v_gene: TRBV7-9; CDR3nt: TGTGCCAGCAGCTCGGCAATTGAAAGGGACACTGGGAAGGAGACCCAGTACTTC; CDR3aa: CASSSAIERDTGKETQYF
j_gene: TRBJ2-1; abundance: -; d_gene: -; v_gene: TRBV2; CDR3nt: TGTGCCAGCAGGACCTTTCTCCTAGCACTTACGGGTAATGAGCAGTTCTTC; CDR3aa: CASRTFLLALTGNEQFF
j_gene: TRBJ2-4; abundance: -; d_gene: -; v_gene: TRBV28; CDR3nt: TGTGCCAGCAGCCCGACCGGGGGAGCCAAAAACATTCAGTACTTC; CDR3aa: CASSPTGGAKNIQYF
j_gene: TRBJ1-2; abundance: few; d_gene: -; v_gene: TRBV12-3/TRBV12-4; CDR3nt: TGTGCCAGCAGTTTTCACACCAAGTATGGCTACACCTTC; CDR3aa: CASSFHTKYGYTF
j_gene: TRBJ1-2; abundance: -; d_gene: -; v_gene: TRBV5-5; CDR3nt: TGTGCCAGCAGCTTGGCCCTAGAGTATGACTACACCTTC; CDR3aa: CASSLALEYDYTF
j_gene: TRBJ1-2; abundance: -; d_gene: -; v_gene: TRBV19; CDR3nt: TGTGCCAGTAGGTTCCCCGGCCGCGGGGGTAACTATGGCTACACCTTC; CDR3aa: CASRFPGRGGNYGYTF
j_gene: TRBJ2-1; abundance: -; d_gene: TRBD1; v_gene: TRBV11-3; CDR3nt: TGTGCCAGCAGCTCGAGGGATGGACAGGGGGCAGGCAATGAGCAGTTCTTC; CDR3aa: CASSSRDGQGAGNEQFF
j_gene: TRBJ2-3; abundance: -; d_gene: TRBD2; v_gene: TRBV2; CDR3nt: TGTGCCAGCAGTGTTAGCGGGGGGGTCACAGATACGCAGTATTTT; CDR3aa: CASSVSGGVTDTQYF
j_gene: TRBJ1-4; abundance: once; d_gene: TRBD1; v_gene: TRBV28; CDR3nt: TGTGCCAGCAGGCTGCCGGGACAGTCTAATGAAAAACTGTTTTTT; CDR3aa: CASRLPGQSNEKLFF
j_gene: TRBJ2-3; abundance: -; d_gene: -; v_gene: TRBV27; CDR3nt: TGTGCCAGCAGTCCCTTGCGAGCCACAGATACGCAGTATTTT; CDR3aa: CASSPLRATDTQYF
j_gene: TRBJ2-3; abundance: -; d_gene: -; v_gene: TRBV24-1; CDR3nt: TGTGCCACCAGTGACCACACAGATACGCAGTATTTT; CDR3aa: CATSDHTDTQYF
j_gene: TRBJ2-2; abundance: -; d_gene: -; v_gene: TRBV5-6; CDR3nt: TGTGCCAGCAGCTTGGAAGTAACTGGGGCTAACACCGGGGAGCTGTTTTTT; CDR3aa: CASSLEVTGANTGELFF
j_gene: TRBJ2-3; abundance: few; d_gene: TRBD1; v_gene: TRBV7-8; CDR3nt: TGTGCCAGCAGCTTCCAACACAGGGGGTCCACAGATACGCAGTATTTT; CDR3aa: CASSFQHRGSTDTQYF
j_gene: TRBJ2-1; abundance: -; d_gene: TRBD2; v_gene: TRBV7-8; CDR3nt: TGTGCCAGCAGCCCACTAGCGGGGGAACACAATGAGCAGTTCTTC; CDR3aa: CASSPLAGEHNEQFF
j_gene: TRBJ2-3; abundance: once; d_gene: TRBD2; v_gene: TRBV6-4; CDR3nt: TGTGCCAGCAGTGACTCCAGCGGGGGGGCGGGGAGCACAGATACGCAGTATTTT; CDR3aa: CASSDSSGGAGSTDTQYF
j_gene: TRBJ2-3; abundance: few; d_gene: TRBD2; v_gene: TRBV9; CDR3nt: TGTGCCAGCAGCGTAGGGGGACTAGCGGGAGTCAGAGATACGCAGTATTTT; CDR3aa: CASSVGGLAGVRDTQYF
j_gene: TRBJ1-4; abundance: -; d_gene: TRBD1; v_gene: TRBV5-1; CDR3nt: TGCGCCAGCAGCCAGAACAGGGGAACTAATGAAAAACTGTTTTTT; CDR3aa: CASSQNRGTNEKLFF
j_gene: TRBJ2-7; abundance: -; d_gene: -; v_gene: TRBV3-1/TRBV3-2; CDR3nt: TGTGCCAGCAGCCAAGGTTTTTGGCTCTCCTACGAGCAGTACTTC; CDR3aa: CASSQGFWLSYEQYF
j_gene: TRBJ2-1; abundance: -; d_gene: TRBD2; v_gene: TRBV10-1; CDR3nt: TGCGCCAGCAGTAGAGCGGGAGGGCCTCGCTCCTACAATGAGCAGTTCTTC; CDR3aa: CASSRAGGPRSYNEQFF
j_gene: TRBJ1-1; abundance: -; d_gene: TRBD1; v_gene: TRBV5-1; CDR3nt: TGCGCCAGCAGCTTGATGGACAGGGACACTGAAGCTTTCTTT; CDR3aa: CASSLMDRDTEAFF
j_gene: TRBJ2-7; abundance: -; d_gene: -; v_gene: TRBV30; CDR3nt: TGTGCCTGGAGTGTCATCGAAACTCTCTACGAGCAGTACTTC; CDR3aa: CAWSVIETLYEQYF
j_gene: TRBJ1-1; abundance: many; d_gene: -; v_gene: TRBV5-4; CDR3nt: TGTGCCAGCAGCACCTCCCTGCAGGGCAGGAACACTGAAGCTTTCTTT; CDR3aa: CASSTSLQGRNTEAFF
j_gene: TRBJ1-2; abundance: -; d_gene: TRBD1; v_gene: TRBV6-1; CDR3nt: TGTGCCAGCAGTGATAGGGGGCGAGGCTACACCTTC; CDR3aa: CASSDRGRGYTF
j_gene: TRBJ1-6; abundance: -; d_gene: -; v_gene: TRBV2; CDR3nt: TGTGCCAGCGGGTCAGGGGTCAGGAATTCACCCCTCCACTTT; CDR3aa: CASGSGVRNSPLHF
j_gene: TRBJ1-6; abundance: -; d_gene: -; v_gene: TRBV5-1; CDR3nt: TGCGCCAGCAGCTTGGATTCAGGGGCTTCCCTCCACTTT; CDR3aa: CASSLDSGASLHF
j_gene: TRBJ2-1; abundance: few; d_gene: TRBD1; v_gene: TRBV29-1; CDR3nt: TGCAGCGTGGGACAGGGCTTCTACAATGAGCAGTTCTTC; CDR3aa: CSVGQGFYNEQFF
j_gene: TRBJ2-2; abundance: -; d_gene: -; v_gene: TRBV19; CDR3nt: TGTGCCAGTAGTATAGATCGTCAGTCTCGGGGCGGGGAGCTGTTTTTT; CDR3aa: CASSIDRQSRGGELFF
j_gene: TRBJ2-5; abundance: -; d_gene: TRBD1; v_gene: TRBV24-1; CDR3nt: TGTGCCACCAACGACCAGGGGGAAGAGACCCAGTACTTC; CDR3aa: CATNDQGEETQYF
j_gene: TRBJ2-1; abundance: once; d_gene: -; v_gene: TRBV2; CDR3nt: TGTGCCAGCAGTGACAGCCCGGGAAGATACAATGAGCAGTTCTTC; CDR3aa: CASSDSPGRYNEQFF
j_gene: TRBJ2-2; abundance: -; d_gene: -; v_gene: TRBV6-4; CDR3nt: TGTGCCAGCAGTGATCTGGGCAGGGGATCAGACACCGGGGAGCTGTTTTTT; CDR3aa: CASSDLGRGSDTGELFF
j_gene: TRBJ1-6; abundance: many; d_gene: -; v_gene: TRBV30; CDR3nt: TGTGCCTGGAAGACAGGCCCTCAACCCACCTATAATTCACCCCTCCACTTT; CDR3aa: CAWKTGPQPTYNSPLHF
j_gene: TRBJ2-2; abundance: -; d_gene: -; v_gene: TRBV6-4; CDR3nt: TGTGCCAGCAGTGGACAGCCGAACACCGGGGAGCTGTTTTTT; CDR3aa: CASSGQPNTGELFF
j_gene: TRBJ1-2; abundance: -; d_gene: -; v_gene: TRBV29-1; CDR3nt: TGCAGCGTTGTATTTGTCGGCAGGCTCTATGGCTACACCTTC; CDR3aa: CSVVFVGRLYGYTF
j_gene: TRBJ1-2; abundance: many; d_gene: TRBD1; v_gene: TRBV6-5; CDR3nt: TGTGCCAGCAGACGGACAGGGACACAAAACTATGGCTACACCTTC; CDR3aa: CASRRTGTQNYGYTF
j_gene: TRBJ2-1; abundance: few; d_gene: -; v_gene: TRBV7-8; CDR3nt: TGTGCCAGCAGCTTAGGGAGGGCTAGCCGAGATGAGCAGTTCTTC; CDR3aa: CASSLGRASRDEQFF
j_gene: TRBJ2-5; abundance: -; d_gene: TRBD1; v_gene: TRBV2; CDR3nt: TGTGCCAGCAGTCCCGACGGACAGGGAGGAGAGACCCAGTACTTC; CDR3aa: CASSPDGQGGETQYF
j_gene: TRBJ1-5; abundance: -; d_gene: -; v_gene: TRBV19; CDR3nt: TGTGCCAGTAGTAAGGGGACACATAGCAATCAGCCCCAGCATTTT; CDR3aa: CASSKGTHSNQPQHF
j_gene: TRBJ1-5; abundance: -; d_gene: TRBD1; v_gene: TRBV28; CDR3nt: TGTGCCAGCAGTCTCGCCGGGACAGGGGGGCGCAATCAGCCCCAGCATTTT; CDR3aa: CASSLAGTGGRNQPQHF
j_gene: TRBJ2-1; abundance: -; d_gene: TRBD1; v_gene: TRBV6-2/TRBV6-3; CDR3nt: TGTGCCAGCAGTACTCAGGGGGAACTACACAATGAGCAGTTCTTC; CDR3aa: CASSTQGELHNEQFF
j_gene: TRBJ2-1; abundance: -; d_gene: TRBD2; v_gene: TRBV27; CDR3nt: TGTGCCAGCAGCAACTCACGGGCTAGCGGCTACAATGAGCAGTTCTTC; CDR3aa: CASSNSRASGYNEQFF
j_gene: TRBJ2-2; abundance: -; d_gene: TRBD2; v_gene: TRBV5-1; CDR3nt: TGCGCCAGCAGCTTGGTGGCTAGCGGGGTCAACACCGGGGAGCTGTTTTTT; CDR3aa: CASSLVASGVNTGELFF
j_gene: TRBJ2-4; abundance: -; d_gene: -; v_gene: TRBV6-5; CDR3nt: TGTGCCAGCAGCTCGGGGCATGGACTAAGGGACATTCAGTACTTC; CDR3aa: CASSSGHGLRDIQYF
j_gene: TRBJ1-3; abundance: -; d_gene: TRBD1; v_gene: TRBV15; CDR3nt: TGTGCCACACACCCGGCAGGGGGCGGTGGAAACACCATATATTTT; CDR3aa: CATHPAGGGGNTIYF
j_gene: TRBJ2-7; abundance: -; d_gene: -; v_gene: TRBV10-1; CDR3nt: TGCGCCAGCAGTGAGTCGGGCCAAATCTACGAGCAGTACTTC; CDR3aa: CASSESGQIYEQYF
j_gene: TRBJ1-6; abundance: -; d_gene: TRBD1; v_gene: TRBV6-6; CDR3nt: TGTGCCAGCAGGCCCCCGGGACAGCCCAATTCACCCCTCCACTTT; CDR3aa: CASRPPGQPNSPLHF
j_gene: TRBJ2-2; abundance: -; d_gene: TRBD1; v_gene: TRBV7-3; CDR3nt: TGTGCCAGCAGCTTAACGGAACAGGGGGCCCACGGGGAGCTGTTTTTT; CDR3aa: CASSLTEQGAHGELFF
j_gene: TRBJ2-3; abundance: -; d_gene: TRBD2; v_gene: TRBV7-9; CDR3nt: TGTGCCAGCAGCTTAGAGGGTAGCGGGCACCATACGCAGTATTTT; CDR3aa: CASSLEGSGHHTQYF
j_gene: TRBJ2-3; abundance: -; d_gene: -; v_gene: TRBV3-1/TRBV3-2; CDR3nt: TGTGCCAGCAGCCACACAAAGGGAGAACGGACAGATACGCAGTATTTT; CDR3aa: CASSHTKGERTDTQYF
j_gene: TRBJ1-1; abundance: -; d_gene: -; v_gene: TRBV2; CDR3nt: TGTGCCAGCAGGCGGGGAAACACTGAAGCTTTCTTT; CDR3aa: CASRRGNTEAFF
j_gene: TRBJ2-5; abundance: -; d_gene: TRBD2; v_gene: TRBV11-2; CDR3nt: TGTGCCAGCAGCTCGACTAGCTGGGGGGAGACCCAGTACTTC; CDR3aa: CASSSTSWGETQYF
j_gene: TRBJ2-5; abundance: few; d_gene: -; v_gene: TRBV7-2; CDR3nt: TGTGCCAGCAGTTCTCCCGGGACAAGAGAGACCCAGTACTTC; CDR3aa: CASSSPGTRETQYF
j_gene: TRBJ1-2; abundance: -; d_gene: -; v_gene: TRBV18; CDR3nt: TGTGCCAGCTCACCGGACGCATTAGGGGCGAATAACTATGGCTACACCTTC; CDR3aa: CASSPDALGANNYGYTF
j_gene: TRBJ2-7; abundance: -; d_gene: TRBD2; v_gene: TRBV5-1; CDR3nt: TGCGCCAGCAGCTCAGATAGGGAGGGCCGCGAGCAGTACTTC; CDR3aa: CASSSDREGREQYF
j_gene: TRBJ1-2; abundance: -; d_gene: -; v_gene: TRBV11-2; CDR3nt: TGTGCCAGCAGCCTCGAGAATGTACGGGGCTACACCTTC; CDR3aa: CASSLENVRGYTF